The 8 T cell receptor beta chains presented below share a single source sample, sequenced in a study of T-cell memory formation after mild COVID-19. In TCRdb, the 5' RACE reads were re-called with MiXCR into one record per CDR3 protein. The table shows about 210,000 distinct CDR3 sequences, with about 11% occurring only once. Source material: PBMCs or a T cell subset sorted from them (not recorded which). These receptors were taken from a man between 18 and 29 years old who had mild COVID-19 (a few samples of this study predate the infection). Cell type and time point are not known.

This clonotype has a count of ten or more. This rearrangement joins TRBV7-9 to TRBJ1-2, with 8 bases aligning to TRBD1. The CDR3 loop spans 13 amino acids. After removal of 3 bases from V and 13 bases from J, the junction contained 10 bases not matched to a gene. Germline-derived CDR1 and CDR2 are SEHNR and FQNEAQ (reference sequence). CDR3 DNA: TGTGCCAGCAGCTTTCCGGGACAGGAGGTTTGCACCTTC. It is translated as CASSFPGQEVCTF.

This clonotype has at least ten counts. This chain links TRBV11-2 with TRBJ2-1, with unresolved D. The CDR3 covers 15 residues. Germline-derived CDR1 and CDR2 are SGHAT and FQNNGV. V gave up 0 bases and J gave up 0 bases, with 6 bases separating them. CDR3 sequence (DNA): TGTGCCAGCAGCTTAGACCCGAGCTCCTACAATGAGCAGTTCTTC. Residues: CASSLDPSSYNEQFF.

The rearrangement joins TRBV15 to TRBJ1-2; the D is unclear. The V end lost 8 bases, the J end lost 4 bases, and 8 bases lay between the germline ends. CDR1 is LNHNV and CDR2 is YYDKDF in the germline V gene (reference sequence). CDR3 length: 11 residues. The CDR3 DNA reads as TGTGCCACCGACGCATCCTATGGCTACACCTTC. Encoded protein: CATDASYGYTF.

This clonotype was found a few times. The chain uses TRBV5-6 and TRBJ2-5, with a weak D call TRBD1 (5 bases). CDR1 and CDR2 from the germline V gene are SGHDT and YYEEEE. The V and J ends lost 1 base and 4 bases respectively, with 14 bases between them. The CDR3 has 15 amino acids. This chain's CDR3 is CASSLWGIRPETQYF. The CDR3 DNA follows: TGTGCCAGCAGCTTGTGGGGCATCCGACCAGAGACCCAGTACTTC.

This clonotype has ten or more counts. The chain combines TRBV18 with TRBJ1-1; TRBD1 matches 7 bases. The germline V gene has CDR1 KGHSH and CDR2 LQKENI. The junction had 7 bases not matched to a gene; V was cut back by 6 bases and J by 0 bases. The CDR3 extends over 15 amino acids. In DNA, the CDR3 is TGTGCCAGCTCGTCAGGGGGAACCATGAACACTGAAGCTTTCTTT. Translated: CASSSGGTMNTEAFF.

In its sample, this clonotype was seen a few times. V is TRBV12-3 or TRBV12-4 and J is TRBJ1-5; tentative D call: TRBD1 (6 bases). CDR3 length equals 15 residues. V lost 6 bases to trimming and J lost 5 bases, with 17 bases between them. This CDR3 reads CASSLARGRDQPQHF. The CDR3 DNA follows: TGTGCCAGCAGCCTCGCCAGGGGTAGAGATCAGCCCCAGCATTTT.

CDR3: CASSVIGDTQYF. The CDR3 nucleotides read TGTGCCAGCAGCGTAATCGGGGATACGCAGTATTTT. V and J are TRBV7-9 and TRBJ2-3; D is undetermined. CDR1 is SEHNR and CDR2 is FQNEAQ in the germline V gene (reference sequence). CDR3 length: 12 residues. Trimming left V 5 bases short and J 6 bases short, with 9 bases between.

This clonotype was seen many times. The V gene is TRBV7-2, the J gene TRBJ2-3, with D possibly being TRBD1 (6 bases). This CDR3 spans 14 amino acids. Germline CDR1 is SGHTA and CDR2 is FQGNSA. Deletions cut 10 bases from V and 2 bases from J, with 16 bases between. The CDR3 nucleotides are TGTGCCACCCAATTGGACAGAGCCACAGATACGCAGTATTTT. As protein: CATQLDRATDTQYF.